This T cell receptor (beta chain) is drawn from a study of cytomegalovirus exposure and HLA in healthy donors. About the research overall: The roughly 120 validation repertoires matched the roughly 630 first-cohort repertoires in platform, a later analysis reported. Study-wide results and limits: Investigators reported some 150 TCR beta chains as tied to cytomegalovirus.

Sequencing used immunoSEQ multiplex PCR; TCRdb keeps in-frame clones, though not all of them. The sample has some 260,000 clones, roughly 87% seen once. Turning to this clone: What it binds is unknown.

The sequence came from a man aged 18 to 30 in good health and CMV-seropositive. Sequencing used PBMCs.

The CDR3 DNA follows: TGTGCCAGCAGCTTGGGCGCTAGCCTCCAGTACTTC. It specifies CASSLGASLQYF. The chain employs TRBV7-2 and TRBJ2-7; possible D gene TRBD2, 5 bases. The CDR3 spans 12 residues. Germline CDR1 SGHTA, CDR2 FQGNSA. V was shortened by 3 bases and J by 10 bases, with 13 bases between the two germline ends.